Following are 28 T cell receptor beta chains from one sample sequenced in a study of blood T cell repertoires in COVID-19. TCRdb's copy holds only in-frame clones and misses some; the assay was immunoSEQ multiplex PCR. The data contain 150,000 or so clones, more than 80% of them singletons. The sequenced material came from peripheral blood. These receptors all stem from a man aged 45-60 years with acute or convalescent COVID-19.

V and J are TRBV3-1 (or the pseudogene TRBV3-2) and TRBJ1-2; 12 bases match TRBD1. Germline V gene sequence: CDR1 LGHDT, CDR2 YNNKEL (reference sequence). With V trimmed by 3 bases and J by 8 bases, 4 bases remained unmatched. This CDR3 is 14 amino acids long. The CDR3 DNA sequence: TGTGCCAGCAGCCAGGGACAGGGGGCGGTGGGCTACACCTTC. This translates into CASSQGQGAVGYTF.

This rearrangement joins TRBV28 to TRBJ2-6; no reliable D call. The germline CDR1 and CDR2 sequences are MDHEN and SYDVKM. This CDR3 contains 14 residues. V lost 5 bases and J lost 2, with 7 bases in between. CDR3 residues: CASSIRTGANVLTF. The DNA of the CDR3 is TGTGCCAGCAGTATCAGAACTGGGGCCAACGTCCTGACTTTC.

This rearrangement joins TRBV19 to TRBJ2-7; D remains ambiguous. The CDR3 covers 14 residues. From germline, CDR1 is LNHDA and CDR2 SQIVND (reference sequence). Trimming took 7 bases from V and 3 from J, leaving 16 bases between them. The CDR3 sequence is CASTNKGASYEQYF. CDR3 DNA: TGTGCCAGTACCAATAAAGGAGCTAGCTACGAGCAGTACTTC.

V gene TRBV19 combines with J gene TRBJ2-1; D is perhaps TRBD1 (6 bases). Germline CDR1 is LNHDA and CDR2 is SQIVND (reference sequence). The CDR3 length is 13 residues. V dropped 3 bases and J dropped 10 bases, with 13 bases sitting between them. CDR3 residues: CASSMGASPEQFF. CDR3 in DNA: TGTGCCAGTAGTATGGGGGCTAGCCCCGAGCAGTTCTTC.

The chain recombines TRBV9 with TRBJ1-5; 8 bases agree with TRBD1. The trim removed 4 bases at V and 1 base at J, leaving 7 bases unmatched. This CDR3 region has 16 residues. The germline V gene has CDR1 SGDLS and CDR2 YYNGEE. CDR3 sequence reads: CASSPRTGMSNQPQHF. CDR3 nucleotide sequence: TGTGCCAGCAGCCCGCGGACAGGGATGAGCAATCAGCCCCAGCATTTT.

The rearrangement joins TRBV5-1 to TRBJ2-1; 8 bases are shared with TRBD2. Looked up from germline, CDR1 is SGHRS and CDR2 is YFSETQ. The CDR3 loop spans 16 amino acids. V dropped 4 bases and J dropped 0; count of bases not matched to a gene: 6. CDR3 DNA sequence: TGCGCCAGCAGCAGCACTAGCGGAAGCTCCTACAATGAGCAGTTCTTC. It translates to CASSSTSGSSYNEQFF.

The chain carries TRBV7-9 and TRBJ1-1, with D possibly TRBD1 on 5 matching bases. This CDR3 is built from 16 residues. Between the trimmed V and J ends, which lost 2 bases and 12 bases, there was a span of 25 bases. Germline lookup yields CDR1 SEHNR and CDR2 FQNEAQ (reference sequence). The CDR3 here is CASSLFWVQTEGRTFF. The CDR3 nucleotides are TGTGCCAGCAGCTTATTTTGGGTCCAAACGGAGGGGAGAACTTTCTTT.

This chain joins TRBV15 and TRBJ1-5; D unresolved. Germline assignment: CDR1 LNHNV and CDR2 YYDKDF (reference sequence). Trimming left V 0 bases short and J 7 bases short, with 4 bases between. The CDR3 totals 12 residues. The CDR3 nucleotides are TGTGCCACCAGCAGAGATCGGCAGCCCCAGCATTTT. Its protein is CATSRDRQPQHF.

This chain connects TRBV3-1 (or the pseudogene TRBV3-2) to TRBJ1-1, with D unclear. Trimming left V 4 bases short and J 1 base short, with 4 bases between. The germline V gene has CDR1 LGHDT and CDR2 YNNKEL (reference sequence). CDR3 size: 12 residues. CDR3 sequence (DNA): TGTGCCAGCAGCCCAGGGAACACTGAAGCTTTCTTT. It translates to CASSPGNTEAFF.

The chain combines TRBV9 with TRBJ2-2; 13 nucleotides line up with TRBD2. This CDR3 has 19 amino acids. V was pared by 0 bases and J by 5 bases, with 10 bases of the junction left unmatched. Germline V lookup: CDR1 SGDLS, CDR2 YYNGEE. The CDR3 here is CASSVGGTSGKVWTGELFF. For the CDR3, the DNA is TGTGCCAGCAGCGTAGGGGGGACTAGCGGGAAGGTATGGACCGGGGAGCTGTTTTTT.

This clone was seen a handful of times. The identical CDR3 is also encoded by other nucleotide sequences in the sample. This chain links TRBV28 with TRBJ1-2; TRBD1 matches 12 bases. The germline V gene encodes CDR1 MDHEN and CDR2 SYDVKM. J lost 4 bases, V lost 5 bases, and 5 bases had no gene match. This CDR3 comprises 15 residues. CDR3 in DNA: TGTGCCAGCAGTACGGCGGGACAGGGGGCCTATGGCTACACCTTC. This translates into CASSTAGQGAYGYTF.

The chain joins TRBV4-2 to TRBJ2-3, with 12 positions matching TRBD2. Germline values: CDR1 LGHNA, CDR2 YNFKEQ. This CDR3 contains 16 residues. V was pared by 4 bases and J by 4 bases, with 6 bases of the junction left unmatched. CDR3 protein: CASSPVLAGGADTQYF. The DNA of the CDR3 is TGTGCCAGCAGCCCCGTACTAGCGGGGGGAGCAGATACGCAGTATTTT.

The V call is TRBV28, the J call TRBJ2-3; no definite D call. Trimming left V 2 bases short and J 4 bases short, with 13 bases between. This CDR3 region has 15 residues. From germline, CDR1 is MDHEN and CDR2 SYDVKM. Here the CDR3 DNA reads TGTGCCAGCAGTTTACCCGCTCTAGACGCAGATACGCAGTATTTT. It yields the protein CASSLPALDADTQYF.

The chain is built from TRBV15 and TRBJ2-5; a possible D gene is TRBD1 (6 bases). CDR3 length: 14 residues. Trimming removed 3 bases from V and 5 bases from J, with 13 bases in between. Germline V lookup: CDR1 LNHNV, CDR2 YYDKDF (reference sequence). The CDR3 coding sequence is TGTGCCACCAGCAGCTATACAGGGACCGAGACCCAGTACTTC. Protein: CATSSYTGTETQYF.

CDR3 bases: TGTGCCAGCAGTCGCGGACTAGGAGAGACCCAGTACTTC. This encodes CASSRGLGETQYF. This chain uses TRBV7-9 with TRBJ2-5; 7 bases are a match to TRBD2. The germline CDR1 and CDR2 sequences are SEHNR and FQNEAQ (reference sequence). The length of the CDR3 is 13 residues. J lost 4 bases, V lost 6 bases, and 5 bases had no gene match.

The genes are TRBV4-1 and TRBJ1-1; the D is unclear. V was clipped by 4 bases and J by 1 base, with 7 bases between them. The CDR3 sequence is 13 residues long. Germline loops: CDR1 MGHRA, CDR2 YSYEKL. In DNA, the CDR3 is TGCGCCAGCAGCCTTCGGGGGAACACTGAAGCTTTCTTT. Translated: CASSLRGNTEAFF.

This CDR3 is CASSRTGTNYGYTF. In DNA form, the CDR3 reads TGTGCCAGCAGTCGGACAGGGACTAACTATGGCTACACCTTC. This sequence joins TRBV6-2 or TRBV6-3 and TRBJ1-2; 8 positions agree with TRBD1. Germline loops: CDR1 MNHEY, CDR2 SVGEGT. Trimming cost V 5 bases and J 0 bases; bases outside gene matches: 2. The CDR3 extends over 14 amino acids.

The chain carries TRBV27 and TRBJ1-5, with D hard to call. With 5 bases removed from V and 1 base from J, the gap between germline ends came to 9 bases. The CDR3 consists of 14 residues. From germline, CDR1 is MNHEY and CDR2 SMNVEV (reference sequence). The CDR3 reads CASSLWQSNQPQHF. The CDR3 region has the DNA TGTGCCAGCAGTCTCTGGCAGAGCAATCAGCCCCAGCATTTT.

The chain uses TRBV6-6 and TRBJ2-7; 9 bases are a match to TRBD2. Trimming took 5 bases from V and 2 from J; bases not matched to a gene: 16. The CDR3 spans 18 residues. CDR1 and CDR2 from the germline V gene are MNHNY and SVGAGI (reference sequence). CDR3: CASSPYSGSAITTYEQYF. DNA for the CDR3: TGTGCCAGCAGTCCCTATAGCGGGAGTGCCATCACGACCTACGAGCAGTACTTC.

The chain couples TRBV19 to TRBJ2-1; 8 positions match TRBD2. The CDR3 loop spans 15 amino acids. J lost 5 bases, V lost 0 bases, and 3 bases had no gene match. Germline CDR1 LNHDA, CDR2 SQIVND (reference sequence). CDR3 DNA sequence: TGTGCCAGTAGTATAGATCGCGGGAGGAACAATGAGCAGTTCTTC. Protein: CASSIDRGRNNEQFF.

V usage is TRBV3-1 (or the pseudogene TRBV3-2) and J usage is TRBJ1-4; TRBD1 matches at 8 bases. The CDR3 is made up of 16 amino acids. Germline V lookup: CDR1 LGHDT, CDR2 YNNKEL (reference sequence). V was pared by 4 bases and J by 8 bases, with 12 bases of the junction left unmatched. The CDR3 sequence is CASSPKRTGLEEKLFF. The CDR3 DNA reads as TGTGCCAGCAGCCCTAAAAGGACAGGGTTAGAAGAAAAACTGTTTTTT.

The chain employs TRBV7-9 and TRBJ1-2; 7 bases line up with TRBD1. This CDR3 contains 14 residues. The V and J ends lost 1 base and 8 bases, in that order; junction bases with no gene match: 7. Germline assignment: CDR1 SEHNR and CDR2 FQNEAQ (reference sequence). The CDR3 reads CASSLGMRDRGYTF. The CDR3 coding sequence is TGTGCCAGCAGCTTAGGAATGAGGGACAGAGGCTACACCTTC. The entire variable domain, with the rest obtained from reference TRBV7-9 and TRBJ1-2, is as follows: DTGVSQNPRHKITKRGQNVTFRCDPISEHNRLYWYRQTLGQGPEFLTYFQNEAQLEKSRLLSDRFSAERPKGSFSTLEIQRTEQGDSAMYLCASSLGMRDRGYTFGSGTRLTVV.

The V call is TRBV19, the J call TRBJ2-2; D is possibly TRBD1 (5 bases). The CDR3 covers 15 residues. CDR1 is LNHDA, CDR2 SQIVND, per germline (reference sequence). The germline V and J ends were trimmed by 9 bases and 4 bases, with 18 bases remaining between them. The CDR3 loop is CASNSPGRRTGELFF. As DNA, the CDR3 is TGTGCCAGCAATTCGCCAGGGCGTCGCACCGGGGAGCTGTTTTTT. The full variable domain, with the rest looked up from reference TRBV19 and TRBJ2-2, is DGGITQSPKYLFRKEGQNVTLSCEQNLNHDAMYWYRQDPGQGLRLIYYSQIVNDFQKGDIAEGYSVSREKKESFPLTVTSAQKNPTAFYLCASNSPGRRTGELFFGEGSRLTVL.

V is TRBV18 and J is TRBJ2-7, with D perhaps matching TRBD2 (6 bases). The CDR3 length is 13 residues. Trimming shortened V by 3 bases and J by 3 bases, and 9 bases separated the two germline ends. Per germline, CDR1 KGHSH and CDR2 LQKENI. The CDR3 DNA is TGTGCCAGCTCACCGGGGGAGGACTACGAGCAGTACGTC. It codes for CASSPGEDYEQYV.

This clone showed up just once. The CDR3 loop is CASSNDRGPYEQYF. The CDR3 DNA follows: TGTGCCAGCAGCAACGACAGAGGCCCCTACGAGCAGTACTTC. The chain employs TRBV5-4 and TRBJ2-7; the D gene is possibly TRBD1 (5 bases). The CDR3 is 14 residues long. Germline lookup yields CDR1 SGHNT and CDR2 YYREEE (reference sequence). V was trimmed by 4 bases and J by 2 bases, leaving 13 bases between them.

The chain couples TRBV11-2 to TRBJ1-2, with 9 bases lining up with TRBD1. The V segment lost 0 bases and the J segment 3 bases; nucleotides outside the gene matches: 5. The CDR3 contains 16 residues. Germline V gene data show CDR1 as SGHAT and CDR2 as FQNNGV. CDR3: CASSLDPTGGYYGYTF. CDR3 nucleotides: TGTGCCAGCAGCTTAGATCCCACAGGGGGCTACTATGGCTACACCTTC.

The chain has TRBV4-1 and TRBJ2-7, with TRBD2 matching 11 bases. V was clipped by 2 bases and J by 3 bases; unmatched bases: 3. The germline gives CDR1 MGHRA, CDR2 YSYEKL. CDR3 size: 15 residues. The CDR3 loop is CASSQKTSGDYEQYF. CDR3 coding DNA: TGCGCCAGCAGCCAAAAGACTAGCGGGGACTACGAGCAGTACTTC.

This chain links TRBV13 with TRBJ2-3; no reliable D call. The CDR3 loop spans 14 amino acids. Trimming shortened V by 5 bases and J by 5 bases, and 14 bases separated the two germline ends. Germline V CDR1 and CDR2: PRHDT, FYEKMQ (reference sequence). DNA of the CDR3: TGTGCCAGCAGCGCCAGCCCTAGTGTAGATACGCAGTATTTT. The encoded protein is CASSASPSVDTQYF. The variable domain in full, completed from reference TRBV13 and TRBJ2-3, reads AAGVIQSPRHLIKEKRETATLKCYPIPRHDTVYWYQQGPGQDPQFLISFYEKMQSDKGSIPDRFSAQQFSDYHSELNMSSLELGDSALYFCASSASPSVDTQYFGPGTRLTVL.